This TCR beta chain was obtained from a study of CD8+CD57+ T cells in acquired aplastic anemia. General study findings and limits: Patients and controls shared roughly 30 CD8+ CDR3 sequences, which appeared highly expressed in patients and within their immunodominant clones. Patients showed no significant difference from controls in CD8+ Simpson's diversity.

Profiling of TCR beta VDJ combinations and CDR3 sequences used genomic DNA as template. One entry per CDR3 protein results from TCRdb running MiXCR on the reads. The table has 90,000 to 130,000 distinct CDR3 sequences, 51% seen once. A word on this clonotype: What it recognizes is unknown.

There are 15 residues in the CDR3. Looked up from germline, CDR1 is SNHLY and CDR2 is FYNNEI. Trimming stripped 8 bases from V and 6 bases from J, with 22 bases between. The J gene is TRBJ1-2, the V gene TRBV2; D remains ambiguous. The TCR comes from a human donor in good health, serving as a control. Sequenced material: sorted CD4+, CD8+, or CD8+CD57+ T cells (not recorded which) from PBMCs. The CDR3 nucleotides are TGTGCCAGCCCTTCCGGAGTAGGGAGGAGTAATGGCTACACCTTC. This sequence encodes CASPSGVGRSNGYTF.